A selection of T cell receptor beta chains follows, all from one sample in a study of PD-1 blockade in classical Hodgkin lymphoma. Data came from immunoSEQ multiplex PCR; TCRdb stores just in-frame clones and leaves some out. The sample carries approximately 8,000 clones, roughly four fifths recorded once. The material sequenced was peripheral blood mononuclear cells (PBMCs), taken at baseline. The receptors come from a human donor with classical Hodgkin lymphoma. CDR3s include the opening cysteine and the closing phenylalanine or tryptophan. Each record gives: D gene, clone size, V gene, J gene, CDR3 DNA, CDR3 protein. The D gene is left open where the match is weak. Expanded clones are given a class, and other clones once, few, many or no size at all.

>NA|NA|TRBV11-2|TRBJ2-5
TGTGCCAGCAGCCAAGATAGTGGAGCACAAGAGACCCAGTACTTC
CASSQDSGAQETQYF
>NA|NA|TRBV27|TRBJ1-1
TGTGCCAGCAGTTTAAACGGGGGCGAAGCTTTCTTT
CASSLNGGEAFF
>TRBD1|NA|TRBV2|TRBJ1-2
TGTGCCAGCAGTGGGCAGGGGGAGAGCTATGGCTACACCTTC
CASSGQGESYGYTF
>NA|NA|TRBV9|TRBJ1-4
TGTGCCAGCAGCCGGGGAGGGGCTACTAATGAAAAACTGTTTTTT
CASSRGGATNEKLFF
>NA|NA|TRBV28|TRBJ2-3
TGTGCCAGCAGTACACCTAGCACAGATACGCAGTATTTT
CASSTPSTDTQYF
>NA|few|TRBV6-5|TRBJ1-2
TGTGCCAGCAGTTACTCTTCTTCCATTGCTGGCTACACCTTC
CASSYSSSIAGYTF
>NA|NA|TRBV5-4|TRBJ2-2
TGCGCCAGCAGCCAGTACAGGGTTTCCACCGGGGAGCTGTTTTTT
CASSQYRVSTGELFF
>NA|NA|TRBV11-3|TRBJ2-1
TGTGCCAGCAGACTAGGCCCCGGGACTTCGAACAATGAGCAGTTCTTC
CASRLGPGTSNNEQFF
>NA|NA|TRBV5-6|TRBJ1-2
TGTGCCAGCAGCCTACTTCGGGCTGAGTATGGCTACACCTTC
CASSLLRAEYGYTF
>NA|NA|TRBV6-5|TRBJ1-1
TGTGCCAGCAGTTACGACAGGACGAACACTGAAGCTTTCTTT
CASSYDRTNTEAFF
>TRBD1|NA|TRBV4-1|TRBJ1-6
TGCGCCAGCAGCCAGGCTGGGGACAGGGTTTTGCGTTCACCCCTCCACTTT
CASSQAGDRVLRSPLHF
>TRBD2|NA|TRBV11-3|TRBJ2-1
TGTGCCAGCAGCTCCGTTTGGGGGGAGGGATCCAATGAGCAGTTCTTC
CASSSVWGEGSNEQFF
>NA|NA|TRBV27|TRBJ1-5
TGTGCCAGCAGCCGCCGGGGGGGAAGCAATCAGCCCCAGCATTTT
CASSRRGGSNQPQHF
>NA|NA|TRBV6-5|TRBJ1-5
TGTGCCAGCACGCTCCACGTAGGCAATCAGCCCCAGCATTTT
CASTLHVGNQPQHF
>TRBD1|NA|TRBV7-9|TRBJ1-2
TGTGCCAGCAGCGCCGCAGGGGGCGGTGGAGATGGCTACACCTTC
CASSAAGGGGDGYTF
>NA|NA|TRBV29-1|TRBJ2-1
TGCAGCGCCGACCAGGGGATAGATGAGCAGTTCTTC
CSADQGIDEQFF
>NA|NA|TRBV5-5|TRBJ2-1
TGTGCCAGCAGCTTGGACAGGAGCTCCTACAATGAGCAGTTCTTC
CASSLDRSSYNEQFF
>TRBD2|once|TRBV7-2|TRBJ2-5
TGTGCCAGCAGCCGCGGGAGTTTAGAGACCCAGTACTTC
CASSRGSLETQYF
>TRBD1|NA|TRBV29-1|TRBJ1-2
TGCAGCGTTGAGTCCCGGGACAGGGGTTGGTATGGCTACACCTTC
CSVESRDRGWYGYTF
>NA|NA|TRBV27|TRBJ2-7
TGTGCCAGCAGTTCCCGGCAAAAAGGGACCTACGAGCAGTACTTC
CASSSRQKGTYEQYF